This T cell receptor (beta chain) comes out of a study of CD8 T cells in Susac syndrome. About the study: The sequenced Susac syndrome patients comprised more than 5 with active disease and roughly eight in remission.

The RNA, about 0.45 to 1 ug, was put through reverse transcription using random hexamers. Amplification of TCR beta CDR3 used immunoSEQ multiplex PCR across 54 Vbeta and 13 Jbeta. TCRdb itself ran the immunoSEQ multiplex PCR reads through MiXCR, one entry per CDR3 protein. The data hold 80,000 or so distinct CDR3 sequences, with approximately 94% observed a single time. With 5 bases clipped from V and 2 bases from J, the junction kept 5 bases outside the gene matches. This CDR3 contains 15 residues. Germline-derived CDR1 and CDR2 are SGHTA and FQGNSA. This clonotype was found a few times. Sequences were obtained from CD4+ T cells from PBMCs. The receptor was isolated from a human donor with Susac syndrome. The chain couples TRBV7-2 to TRBJ2-1; 8 bases are shared with TRBD1. The CDR3 DNA reads TGTGCCAGCAGCACCAGGGGGCCGACCTACAATGAGCAGTTCTTC. It is translated as CASSTRGPTYNEQFF.